Below, one T cell receptor (beta chain) is given with its context. Its antigen target is currently unknown. There are no base qualities to consult, and no much larger clone falls within one base. This specimen comes from a study of blood T cell repertoires in COVID-19 (dated by TCRdb to 2018 to 2021). About the investigation overall: Samples from collaborators originated in the United States, Italy and Spain and spanned both the acute and convalescent phases of COVID-19. The material from the prospective study consisted of cDNA or gDNA derived from T cells, B-cell-depleted T cells, or PBMCs. Subjects who had been exposed to COVID-19, were actively infected with it, or had recovered from it provided the deeply sampled blood TCRbeta repertoires that made up the dataset. A freely available public database, intended as a resource for researchers studying the immune response to SARS-CoV-2, is where the repertoires were released. The samples were drawn from two sources: the first 160 participants of the ongoing ImmuneRACE study, and some 1,300 subjects contributed by 6 global collaborators. A de-identified subject ID, COVID-19 status, age in years and sex were almost always included in the sample metadata. Where HLA class I and class II types were available, the types were taken from metadata supplied by the sample provider, not from assay-based typing.

Participants in the prospective study were enrolled through a virtual design, were aged about 18 to 90 years, and lived in approximately 25 United States geographic areas. In the prospective study, cohorts were assigned on the basis of participant-reported clinical history obtained from a screening survey and a study questionnaire. For ImmuneRACE Cohort 3, a participant was defined as recovered based on two consecutive negative NP/OP PCR tests, clearance by a healthcare professional, or resolution of symptoms. In the prospective study, mobile phlebotomists collected whole blood, serum and a nasopharyngeal or oropharyngeal swab from each participant. Additional blood draws and questionnaires over an approximately 2-month period could optionally be provided by prospective study participants. Before DNA extraction, prospective study blood samples were shipped either frozen or at room temperature.

Its CDR3 holds 13 amino acids, cysteine through phenylalanine. CDR3 DNA is the only sequence kept; it has 39 bases, read in frame from the first base. V was cut back by 6 bases and J by 5 bases, leaving a gap of 16 bases between them. The germline V gene gives CDR1 as SQVTM and CDR2 as ANQGSEA. The immunoSEQ Assay, a bias-controlled multiplex PCR, was used to amplify TCRbeta CDR3 regions from genomic DNA. On the study's bioinformatics: The number of nucleated cells in each sample was estimated by amplification of reference gene primers within the assay. To quantify the absolute abundance of each unique TCRbeta CDR3 rearrangement, sequence reads were collapsed and filtered. For each sample, productive Simpson clonality was calculated by taking the square root of Simpson's diversity index across productive rearrangements. TCRdb re-hosts the immuneACCESS table, in-frame sequences only. Its copies lack some clones; in the studies checked, an unresolved V gene accounts for under half of them, and the cause for the rest is not known. The DNA gave D and trimming, while V, J and clone size come from that table. A total of 250,000 or so clones appear in this sample, around 86% of them only once. Of the sample, roughly 3% falls within the top ten clones.

Study-wide conclusions, independent of this receptor: How much clinical and demographic metadata was included differed by source and by participant, and the metadata was provided uncurated.

This clonotype was obtained from a woman younger than 30 who had recovered from COVID-19. The chain is assembled from TRBV29-1 and TRBJ1-2; the D gene is not confidently resolved. Sequencing was performed on PBMCs or T cells enriched from blood (not recorded which). The DNA is as follows: TGCAGCGTCGGACGGGAACCGGGATATGGCTACACCTTC. Its protein product is CSVGREPGYGYTF.